This paragraph covers one T cell receptor beta chain sequence. The data were taken from a study of T cell responses to AZD1222 COVID-19 vaccine. Method: immunoSEQ multiplex PCR; TCRdb's copy keeps in-frame clones and lacks some. The data hold 100,000 to 150,000 clones, with roughly 93% observed a single time. Per germline, CDR1 SGHRS and CDR2 YFSETQ. This CDR3 spans 16 amino acids. Trimming shortened V by 0 bases and J by 3 bases, and 13 bases separated the two germline ends. Sequences were derived from peripheral blood, sampled 28 days after the second AZD1222 dose. The sequence was obtained from an adult who received the AZD1222 COVID-19 vaccine. The chain is built from TRBV5-1 and TRBJ1-3, with D hard to call. The CDR3 DNA follows: TGCGCCAGCAGCTTGGGAGAGGTCCTGGGTGGAAACACCATATATTTT. The encoded protein is CASSLGEVLGGNTIYF.